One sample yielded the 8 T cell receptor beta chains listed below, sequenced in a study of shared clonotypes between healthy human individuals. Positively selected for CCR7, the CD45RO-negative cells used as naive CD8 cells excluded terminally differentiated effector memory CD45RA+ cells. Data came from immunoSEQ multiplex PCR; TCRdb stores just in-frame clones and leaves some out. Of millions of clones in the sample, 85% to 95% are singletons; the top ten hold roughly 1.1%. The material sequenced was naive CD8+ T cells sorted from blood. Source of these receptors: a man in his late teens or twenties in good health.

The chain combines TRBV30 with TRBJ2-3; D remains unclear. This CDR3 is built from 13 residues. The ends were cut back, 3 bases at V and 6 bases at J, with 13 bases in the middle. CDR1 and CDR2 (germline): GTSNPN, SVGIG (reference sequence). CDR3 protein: CAWSHHPGDTQYF. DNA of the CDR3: TGTGCCTGGAGCCACCACCCTGGGGATACGCAGTATTTT.

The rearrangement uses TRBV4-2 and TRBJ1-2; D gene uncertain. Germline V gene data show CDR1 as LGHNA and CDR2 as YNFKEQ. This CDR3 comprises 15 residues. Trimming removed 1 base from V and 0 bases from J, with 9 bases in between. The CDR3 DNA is TGTGCCAGCAGCCAAGTAGGTGCCTCTAACTATGGCTACACCTTC. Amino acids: CASSQVGASNYGYTF.

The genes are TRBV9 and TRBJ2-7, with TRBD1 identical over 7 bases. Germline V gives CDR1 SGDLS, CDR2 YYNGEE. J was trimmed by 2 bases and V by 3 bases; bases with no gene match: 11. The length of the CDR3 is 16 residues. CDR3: CASSAASGQETYEQYF. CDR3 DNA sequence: TGTGCCAGCAGCGCCGCTAGTGGACAGGAGACCTACGAGCAGTACTTC.

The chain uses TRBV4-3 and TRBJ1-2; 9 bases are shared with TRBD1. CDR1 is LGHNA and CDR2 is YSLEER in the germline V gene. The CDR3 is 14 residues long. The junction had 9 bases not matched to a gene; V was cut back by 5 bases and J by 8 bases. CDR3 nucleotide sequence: TGCGCCAGCAGCGTTCGGGACAGGGAAGACGGCTACACCTTC. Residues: CASSVRDREDGYTF.

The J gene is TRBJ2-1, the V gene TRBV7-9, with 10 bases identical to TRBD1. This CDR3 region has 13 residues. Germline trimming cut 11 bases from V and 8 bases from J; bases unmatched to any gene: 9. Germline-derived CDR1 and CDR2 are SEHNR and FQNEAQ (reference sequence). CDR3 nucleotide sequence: TGTGCCGGCGGACAGGGGGAGATCGATGAGCAGTTCTTC. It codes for CAGGQGEIDEQFF.

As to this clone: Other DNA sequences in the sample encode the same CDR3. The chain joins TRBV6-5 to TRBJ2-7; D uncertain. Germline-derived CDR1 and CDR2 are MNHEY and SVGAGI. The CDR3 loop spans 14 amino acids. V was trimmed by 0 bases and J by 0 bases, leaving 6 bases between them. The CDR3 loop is CASSYSSSSYEQYF. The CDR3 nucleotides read TGTGCCAGCAGTTACTCTTCCAGCTCCTACGAGCAGTACTTC.

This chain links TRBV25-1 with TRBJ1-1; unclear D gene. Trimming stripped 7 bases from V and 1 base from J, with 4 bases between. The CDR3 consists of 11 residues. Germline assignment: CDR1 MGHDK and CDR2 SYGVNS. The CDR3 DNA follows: TGTGCCAGCATCGAGAACACTGAAGCTTTCTTT. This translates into CASIENTEAFF.

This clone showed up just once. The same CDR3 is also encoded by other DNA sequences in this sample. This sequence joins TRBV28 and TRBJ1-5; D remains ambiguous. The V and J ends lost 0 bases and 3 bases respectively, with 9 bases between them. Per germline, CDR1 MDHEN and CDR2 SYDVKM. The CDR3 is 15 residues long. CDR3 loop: CASSLWTGINQPQHF. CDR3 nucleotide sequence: TGTGCCAGCAGTTTATGGACGGGGATCAATCAGCCCCAGCATTTT.